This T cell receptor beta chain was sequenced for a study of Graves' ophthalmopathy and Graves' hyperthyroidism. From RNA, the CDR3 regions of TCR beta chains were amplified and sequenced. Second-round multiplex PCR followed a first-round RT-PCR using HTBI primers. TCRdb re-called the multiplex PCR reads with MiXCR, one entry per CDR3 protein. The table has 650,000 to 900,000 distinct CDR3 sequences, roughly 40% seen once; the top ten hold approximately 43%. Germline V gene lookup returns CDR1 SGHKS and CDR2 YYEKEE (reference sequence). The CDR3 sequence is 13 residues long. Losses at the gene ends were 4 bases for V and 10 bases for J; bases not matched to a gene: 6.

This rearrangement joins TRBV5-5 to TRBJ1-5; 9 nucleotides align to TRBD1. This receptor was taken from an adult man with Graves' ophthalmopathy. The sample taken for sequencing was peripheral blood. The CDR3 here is CASSETGGRPQHF. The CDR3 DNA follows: TGTGCCAGCAGCGAGACAGGGGGAAGACCCCAGCATTTT.